The 30 T cell receptor beta chains given below trace back to one sample, sequenced in a study of T cell responses to AZD1222 COVID-19 vaccine. Generated by immunoSEQ multiplex PCR, the TCRdb table keeps only in-frame clones and is missing some. Of roughly 140,000 clones in the sample, 75% to 90% were seen once. The sample in question was peripheral blood, obtained 28 days after the second AZD1222 dose. These receptors all stem from an adult who received the AZD1222 COVID-19 vaccine.

V usage is TRBV29-1 and J usage is TRBJ2-7; D possibly corresponds to TRBD1 (5 bases). Germline V lookup: CDR1 SQVTM, CDR2 ANQGSEA. Trimming took off 5 bases at V and 3 bases at J, with 8 bases between the two ends. This CDR3 is 11 amino acids long. The chain's CDR3 is CSVSDIYEQYF. The CDR3 DNA follows: TGCAGCGTTTCGGACATCTACGAGCAGTACTTC.

The chain uses TRBV10-3 and TRBJ1-6; D is ambiguous. V gave up 0 bases and J gave up 10 bases, with 4 bases separating them. Germline CDR1 reads ENHRY; CDR2 reads SYGVKD. The CDR3 is 12 residues long. CDR3 DNA: TGTGCCATCAGTGAGTCGGGGTCACCCCTCCACTTT. It yields the protein CAISESGSPLHF.

The J gene is TRBJ1-1, the V gene TRBV3-1 (or the pseudogene TRBV3-2); TRBD1 is a possible D gene (5 bases). The V gene lost 0 bases and the J gene lost 4 bases, with 9 bases spanning the gap. The CDR3 has 14 amino acids. CDR1 is LGHDT, CDR2 YNNKEL, per germline (reference sequence). DNA for the CDR3: TGTGCCAGCAGCCAAGATGGGGGGTTCACTGAAGCTTTCTTT. It is translated as CASSQDGGFTEAFF.

V usage is TRBV2 and J usage is TRBJ2-1, with D perhaps assigned TRBD1 or TRBD2 (5 bases each). The germline CDR1 and CDR2 sequences are SNHLY and FYNNEI. CDR3 length: 13 amino acids. V lost 7 bases and J lost 6, with 13 bases in between. The CDR3 nucleotides read TGTGCCAGCACCTGGGACCTGGGCAATGAGCAGTTCTTC. Translating gives CASTWDLGNEQFF.

The chain is built from TRBV9 and TRBJ2-5, with 10 bases that match TRBD2. The length of the CDR3 is 16 residues. The V and J ends lost 0 bases and 1 base, in that order; junction bases with no gene match: 3. Germline V CDR1 and CDR2: SGDLS, YYNGEE. Here the CDR3 DNA reads TGTGCCAGCAGCGTAGGGGCTAGCGGGGGCCAAGAGACCCAGTACTTC. This gives the protein CASSVGASGGQETQYF.

The gene calls are TRBV6-2 or TRBV6-3 and TRBJ2-7, with 7 nucleotides matching TRBD2. The CDR3 has 14 residues. Looked up from germline, CDR1 is MNHEY and CDR2 is SVGEGT. Trimming took 7 bases from V and 2 from J; bases not matched to a gene: 8. CDR3 protein: CASTPTGGAYEQYF. DNA of the CDR3: TGTGCCAGCACCCCGACGGGGGGAGCCTACGAGCAGTACTTC.

The rearrangement uses TRBV7-8 and TRBJ2-5; 11 bases map to TRBD2. Germline V gives CDR1 SGHVS, CDR2 FQNEAQ. The CDR3 extends over 17 amino acids. Germline trimming cut 1 base from V and 2 bases from J; bases unmatched to any gene: 6. In DNA, the CDR3 is TGTGCCAGCAGCTTAGGGTTTAGCGGGAGGGGGCAAGAGACCCAGTACTTC. Amino acids: CASSLGFSGRGQETQYF.

The CDR3 coding sequence is TGTGCCTGGAGTGTGGGGTACGAGCAGTACGTC. Residues: CAWSVGYEQYV. The chain combines TRBV30 with TRBJ2-7; D not certain. CDR1 and CDR2 (germline): GTSNPN, SVGIG (reference sequence). CDR3 length: 11 residues. V shed 0 bases and J shed 4 bases, with 4 bases lying between them.

V and J are TRBV7-9 and TRBJ1-5; possibly TRBD1 for D (6 bases). V gave up 5 bases and J gave up 1 base, with 9 bases separating them. This CDR3 has 14 residues. CDR1 SEHNR and CDR2 FQNEAQ come from the germline V gene (reference sequence). The CDR3 nucleotides read TGTGCCAGCAGCCGTGACAGGAGCAATCAGCCCCAGCATTTT. It yields the protein CASSRDRSNQPQHF.

V and J are TRBV6-5 and TRBJ2-7, with D tentatively TRBD2 (6 bases). This CDR3 is 13 amino acids long. Germline assignment: CDR1 MNHEY and CDR2 SVGAGI. V shed 7 bases and J shed 1 base, with 11 bases lying between them. CDR3 sequence reads: CASTPGTSYEQYF. For the CDR3, the DNA is TGTGCCAGCACTCCCGGGACTTCCTACGAGCAGTACTTC.

The chain couples TRBV7-2 to TRBJ1-5; D is uncertain. The germline V gene encodes CDR1 SGHTA and CDR2 FQGNSA. The V gene lost 1 base and the J gene lost 6 bases, with 13 bases spanning the gap. This CDR3 comprises 15 residues. In nucleotides, the CDR3 is TGTGCCAGCAGCTTAGTGGTCGGGGATAGTCAGCCCCAGCATTTT. It yields the protein CASSLVVGDSQPQHF.

The J gene is TRBJ1-1, the V gene TRBV30; no definite D call. In germline, CDR1 is GTSNPN, CDR2 SVGIG (reference sequence). The V end was cut by 2 bases, the J end by 4 bases, with 11 bases between. The CDR3 sequence is 13 residues long. The CDR3 DNA reads as TGTGCCTGGAGTCTGGGGAGTGGCACTGAAGCTTTCTTT. Amino acid sequence: CAWSLGSGTEAFF.

The rearrangement joins TRBV28 to TRBJ1-2; the D is unclear. V dropped 9 bases and J dropped 8 bases, with 10 bases sitting between them. CDR1 and CDR2 from the germline V gene are MDHEN and SYDVKM. The CDR3 contains 10 residues. As DNA, the CDR3 is TGTGCCAGTTCAGCGGCCGGCTACACCTTC. Residues: CASSAAGYTF.

Note on this clone: Other nucleotide sequences from this sample produce the same CDR3. The chain uses TRBV28 and TRBJ1-4; D may be TRBD1 (5 bases). The length of the CDR3 is 14 residues. Germline lookup yields CDR1 MDHEN and CDR2 SYDVKM. The V end lost 6 bases, the J end lost 3 bases, and 11 bases lay between the germline ends. The CDR3 DNA sequence: TGTGCCAGCAGGTGGGGCAGGGCTAATGAAAAACTGTTTTTT. Its translation is CASRWGRANEKLFF.

This clone was seen a single time. V is TRBV5-1 and J is TRBJ1-4; D gene unclear. V lost 1 base to trimming and J lost 7 bases, with 8 bases between them. Germline V gene data show CDR1 as SGHRS and CDR2 as YFSETQ. The CDR3 covers 13 residues. The CDR3 nucleotides read TGCGCCAGCAGCTTGTTGGTGGGTGAAAAACTGTTTTTT. Translated: CASSLLVGEKLFF.

The count of this clone is one. The chain combines TRBV4-1 with TRBJ1-1, with TRBD1 matching over 9 bases. The V gene end was trimmed by 4 bases and the J gene end by 6 bases; junction bases not matched to a gene: 9. The CDR3 extends over 15 amino acids. Germline V gene sequence: CDR1 MGHRA, CDR2 YSYEKL. The CDR3 coding sequence is TGCGCCAGCAGCCTCCGGGACAGGGATGGGTCTGAAGCTTTCTTT. As protein: CASSLRDRDGSEAFF.

This chain joins TRBV7-3 and TRBJ1-4; D is unclear. This CDR3 comprises 13 residues. CDR1 and CDR2 (germline): SGHTA, FQGTGA. The germline V and J ends were trimmed by 2 bases and 7 bases, with 8 bases remaining between them. CDR3 sequence: CASSLRWGEKLFF. In nucleotides, the CDR3 is TGTGCCAGCAGCTTACGATGGGGTGAAAAACTGTTTTTT.

The chain links TRBV10-3 to TRBJ1-1; D ambiguous. Germline CDR1 ENHRY, CDR2 SYGVKD. V shed 7 bases and J shed 1 base, with 16 bases lying between them. CDR3 length: 15 residues. The CDR3 bases are TGTGCCATCAACGACGCAGACACGCCGAACACTGAAGCTTTCTTT. Translated: CAINDADTPNTEAFF.

The chain combines TRBV18 with TRBJ1-5, with a tentative D call TRBD1 (6 bases). The ends were cut back, 3 bases at V and 3 bases at J, with 9 bases in the middle. The CDR3 runs 14 residues. Germline V CDR1 and CDR2: KGHSH, LQKENI. Here the CDR3 reads CASSPGQINQPQHF. CDR3 nucleotide sequence: TGTGCCAGCTCACCCGGACAGATCAATCAGCCCCAGCATTTT.

The chain combines TRBV28 with TRBJ2-1; TRBD2 aligns across 8 bases. CDR1 and CDR2 from the germline V gene are MDHEN and SYDVKM. CDR3 length equals 16 residues. With 5 bases clipped from V and 12 bases from J, the junction kept 18 bases outside the gene matches. CDR3 protein: CASSPIGREVTIGQFF. CDR3 sequence (DNA): TGTGCCAGCAGTCCGATAGGGCGGGAGGTTACAATTGGGCAGTTCTTC.

The chain has TRBV6-5 and TRBJ1-1; a possible D gene is TRBD1 (6 bases). The length of the CDR3 is 15 residues. With 4 bases removed from V and 8 bases from J, the gap between germline ends came to 20 bases. Germline CDR1 reads MNHEY; CDR2 reads SVGAGI. CDR3 sequence reads: CASSSPGHAHLEAFF. CDR3 bases: TGTGCCAGCAGTTCGCCGGGACACGCGCACCTCGAAGCTTTCTTT.

This rearrangement joins TRBV2 to TRBJ2-5; D unclear. The germline V gene has CDR1 SNHLY and CDR2 FYNNEI. Trimming took off 5 bases at V and 5 bases at J, with 3 bases between the two ends. This CDR3 is 10 amino acids long. For the CDR3, the DNA is TGTGCCAGCAGTATGGAGACCCAGTACTTC. This translates into CASSMETQYF.

The chain links TRBV5-1 to TRBJ2-7; no clear D. Germline values: CDR1 SGHRS, CDR2 YFSETQ. The CDR3 is made up of 19 amino acids. V was shortened by 3 bases and J by 0 bases, with 25 bases between the two germline ends. The CDR3 is CASSSLVGTADPSSYEQYF. CDR3 nucleotide sequence: TGCGCCAGCAGCTCCCTCGTGGGCACGGCGGACCCGAGCTCCTACGAGCAGTACTTC.

The rearrangement joins TRBV19 to TRBJ1-1; the D is unclear. This CDR3 has 14 amino acids. Trimming cost V 9 bases and J 5 bases, with 19 bases left between them. CDR1 LNHDA and CDR2 SQIVND come from the germline V gene (reference sequence). Here the CDR3 DNA reads TGTGCCAGCGCTAGTCGTGCGGGGAGTACTGAAGCTTTCTTT. It codes for CASASRAGSTEAFF.

V usage is TRBV5-1 and J usage is TRBJ2-5; no definite D call. The germline V and J ends were trimmed by 4 bases and 4 bases, with 11 bases remaining between them. The CDR3 extends over 13 amino acids. CDR1 is SGHRS and CDR2 is YFSETQ in the germline V gene. CDR3: CASSLEPGETQYF. The CDR3 coding sequence is TGCGCCAGCAGCCTTGAGCCGGGAGAGACCCAGTACTTC.

This clone turned up a few times. V and J are TRBV7-9 and TRBJ2-7; 7 bases are a match to TRBD2. V lost 0 bases, J lost 4 bases, and 9 bases stayed unmatched. The CDR3 is 16 residues long. Germline CDR1 and CDR2: SEHNR and FQNEAQ (reference sequence). As DNA, the CDR3 is TGTGCCAGCAGCTTAGCGGGAGGGCCAAGAGGATACGAGCAGTACTTC. The encoded protein is CASSLAGGPRGYEQYF.

The V and J genes are TRBV21-1 and TRBJ2-7. TRBV21-1 has pseudogene status. The CDR3 consists of 13 residues. DNA of the CDR3: TGTGCCAGCAGCAAATTCCTGGACTACGAGCAGTACGTC. Protein: CASSKFLDYEQYV.

Comments on this clone: The CDR3 does not end in the conserved phenylalanine or tryptophan, so this is likely a read error. The DNA is omitted, as the CDR3 cannot be located on it reliably, and the CDR3 follows TCRdb's listing. This sequence joins TRBV2 and TRBJ2-4; TRBD2 is the table's D call and was not checked against the DNA. From germline, CDR1 is SNHLY and CDR2 FYNNEI. The CDR3 adds up to 14 amino acids, both ends counted. CDR3 loop: CASRVNLGGILTLT.

V gene TRBV18 combines with J gene TRBJ1-1; D gene ambiguous. The CDR3 spans 12 residues. Germline CDR1 is KGHSH and CDR2 is LQKENI. V was trimmed by 6 bases and J by 1 base, leaving 6 bases between them. The CDR3 is CASSGSNTEAFF. Written as DNA, the CDR3 is TGTGCCAGCTCCGGTTCGAACACTGAAGCTTTCTTT.

The chain has TRBV12-5 and TRBJ1-1, with a tentative D call TRBD1 (6 bases). Germline CDR1 and CDR2: LGHNT and FRNRAP. The ends were cut back, 6 bases at V and 9 bases at J, with 14 bases in the middle. This CDR3 is built from 12 residues. Here the CDR3 reads CASGLDRGQAFF. As DNA, the CDR3 is TGTGCTAGTGGCCTAGACCGGGGGCAAGCTTTCTTT. The variable domain in full, completed from reference TRBV12-5 and TRBJ1-1, reads DARVTQTPRHKVTEMGQEVTMRCQPILGHNTVFWYRQTMMQGLELLAYFRNRAPLDDSGMPKDRFSAEMPDATLATLKIQPSEPRDSAVYFCASGLDRGQAFFGQGTRLTVV.